This T cell receptor beta chain was retrieved from a study of blood T cell repertoires in COVID-19 (dated by TCRdb to about 2020). Looking at the study overall: The collaborator samples originated in the United States, Italy and Spain and spanned the acute and convalescent phases of COVID-19. The material from the prospective study consisted of cDNA or gDNA derived from T cells, B-cell-depleted T cells, or PBMCs. Subjects who had been exposed to COVID-19, were actively infected with it, or had recovered from it provided the deeply sampled blood TCRbeta repertoires that made up the dataset. A freely available public database, intended as a resource for researchers studying the immune response to SARS-CoV-2, is where the repertoires were released. The samples were drawn from two sources: the first 160 participants of the ongoing ImmuneRACE study, and 1,200 or so subjects contributed by 6 global collaborators. The sample metadata nearly always contained a de-identified subject ID, COVID-19 status, age in years and sex. Where available, HLA class I and class II types were obtained from metadata supplied by the sample provider rather than from assay-based typing.

The paper's findings and limits, for the study overall: How much clinical and demographic metadata was included differed by source and by participant, and the metadata was provided uncurated.

One collaborating source in Seattle enrolled patients during active infection and followed them longitudinally through the course of disease. Whole blood was collected in K2EDTA tubes by collaborating institutions according to the institutions' own protocols. Collaborator samples were shipped for TCRbeta analysis as frozen whole blood, isolated PBMCs, or DNA extracted from either sample type. The immunoSEQ Assay, a bias-controlled multiplex PCR, was used to amplify TCRbeta CDR3 regions from genomic DNA. The source study handled its data this way. Nucleated cell counts per sample were estimated from amplification of reference gene primers within the assay. Sequence reads were collapsed and filtered to measure the absolute abundance of every unique TCRbeta CDR3 rearrangement. For each sample, productive Simpson clonality was calculated by taking the square root of Simpson's diversity index across productive rearrangements. The table was pulled from immuneACCESS by TCRdb, which kept in-frame rearrangements only. Such tables lose some clones; where checked, under half of the loss comes from unresolved V genes, and the rest has no known cause. Clonal size and the V and J genes are those of that table, whereas D and trimming came from the DNA. This sample gives 400,000 or so clones in total; approximately 89% of them show up just once. Clones ranked in the top ten supply about 1.4% of the sample.

The cysteine opens and the phenylalanine closes a CDR3 of 14 amino acids. The sequence is cut down to CDR3 DNA, 42 bases in frame from base 1. CDR1 and CDR2 are read off the germline V gene as LGHNA and YSLEER. The junction shows trimming of 1 base on V and 1 base on J, plus 5 bases between the germline ends. A remark on this clone: Its antigen has not been determined. The input lacks base qualities; no much larger clone sits a single base away.

The chain was built from TRBV4-3 and TRBJ1-3; no confident D gene assignment can be made. The origin of this receptor is a woman between 40 and 55 years old with COVID-19, enrolled during active disease. The specimen was peripheral blood. The CDR3 sequence is CASSQVRSGNTIYF. The nucleotide sequence reads as follows: TGCGCCAGCAGCCAAGTCCGGTCTGGAAACACCATATATTTT.